This entry lists 27 T cell receptor beta chains sequenced from one sample in a study of blood T cell repertoires in COVID-19. Assay used: immunoSEQ multiplex PCR; TCRdb lists only in-frame clones, some missing. The table records some 48,000 clones, over 90% of them present only once. Sequencing was carried out using peripheral blood. The receptors were sampled from a man aged 55 to 70 with COVID-19, enrolled during active disease.

This sequence joins TRBV10-3 and TRBJ1-1; D is perhaps TRBD1 (5 bases). CDR3 length: 12 amino acids. The V end was cut by 6 bases, the J end by 7 bases, with 12 bases between. Germline lookup yields CDR1 ENHRY and CDR2 SYGVKD. Written as DNA, the CDR3 is TGTGCCATCAGCCAGGGTCCAGGTGAAGCTTTCTTT. This gives the protein CAISQGPGEAFF.

The chain recombines TRBV21-1 with TRBJ1-4. TRBV21-1 is assigned pseudogene status. The CDR3 has 18 amino acids. CDR3 nucleotides: TGTGCCAGCAGCTCTTTCGGGGGATCTGGCTGTTTCGCGGGAGGACTGTTTTTT. Amino acid sequence: CASSSFGGSGCFAGGLFF.

This clone appeared a single time. The chain uses TRBV3-1 (or the pseudogene TRBV3-2) and TRBJ2-7, with 10 bases that match TRBD1. Germline V gene sequence: CDR1 LGHDT, CDR2 YNNKEL (reference sequence). The CDR3 runs 15 residues. After removal of 4 bases from V and 5 bases from J, the junction contained 8 bases not matched to a gene. The DNA for the CDR3 is TGTGCCAGCAGCCCCCCGACAGGGGGCTTCAACGAGCAGTACTTC. Translating it yields CASSPPTGGFNEQYF.

This clone was seen a single time. The CDR3 coding sequence is TGTGCCACCCAATCCCCTTATAGCGGGACCCCCCCTCGGGATACGCAGTATTTT. This gives the protein CATQSPYSGTPPRDTQYF. The chain links TRBV2 to TRBJ2-3; 8 bases match TRBD2. The germline V gene encodes CDR1 SNHLY and CDR2 FYNNEI. The V segment lost 10 bases and the J segment 6 bases; nucleotides outside the gene matches: 24. The CDR3 is 18 amino acids. The full variable domain, completed using reference TRBV2 and TRBJ2-3, is EPEVTQTPSHQVTQMGQEVILRCVPISNHLYFYWYRQILGQKVEFLVSFYNNEISEKSEIFDDQFSVERPDGSNFTLKIRSTKLEDSAMYFCATQSPYSGTPPRDTQYFGPGTRLTVL.

The CDR3 here is CAWSVWGGPNQETQYF. DNA of the CDR3: TGTGCCTGGAGTGTATGGGGGGGGCCCAACCAAGAGACCCAGTACTTC. V usage is TRBV30 and J usage is TRBJ2-5; D might be TRBD2 (7 bases). The CDR3 totals 16 residues. Per germline, CDR1 GTSNPN and CDR2 SVGIG (reference sequence). Trimming took off 0 bases at V and 0 bases at J, with 14 bases between the two ends.

The rearrangement uses TRBV6-4 and TRBJ1-1; D is perhaps TRBD1 (6 bases). CDR3 length equals 15 residues. V shed 4 bases and J shed 6 bases, with 18 bases lying between them. The germline CDR1 and CDR2 sequences are MRHNA and SNTAGT. The CDR3 reads CASSGDWGQGAEAFF. CDR3 coding DNA: TGTGCCAGCAGTGGGGATTGGGGACAAGGAGCTGAAGCTTTCTTT.

The chain employs TRBV27 and TRBJ1-6; maybe TRBD1 (5 bases). There are 16 residues in the CDR3. The V gene's germline CDR1 is MNHEY and CDR2 SMNVEV (reference sequence). V was clipped by 5 bases and J by 13 bases, with 24 bases between them. CDR3 amino acids: CASSPQTVINSGPLHF. DNA of the CDR3: TGTGCCAGCAGTCCTCAGACAGTTATCAACTCCGGTCCCCTCCACTTT.

The V and J genes are TRBV7-2 and TRBJ2-5; a weak D match, TRBD2 (6 bases). The CDR3 is 14 amino acids. Trimming stripped 6 bases from V and 4 bases from J, with 15 bases between. The germline V gene encodes CDR1 SGHTA and CDR2 FQGNSA. The CDR3 coding sequence is TGTGCCAGCAGATGGAGGGGATCCGGAGAGACCCAGTACTTC. Protein product: CASRWRGSGETQYF.

The chain uses TRBV24-1 and TRBJ1-2; unclear D gene. Germline values: CDR1 KGHDR, CDR2 SFDVKD. CDR3 length: 13 residues. Trimming left V 5 bases short and J 2 bases short, with 8 bases between. CDR3 DNA sequence: TGTGCCACCAGTGCAAACAGAAACTATGGCTACACCTTC. Amino acid sequence: CATSANRNYGYTF.

The chain joins TRBV3-1 (or the pseudogene TRBV3-2) to TRBJ1-1; D is perhaps TRBD1 (5 bases). CDR1 is LGHDT and CDR2 is YNNKEL in the germline V gene (reference sequence). The CDR3 has 16 amino acids. V gave up 3 bases and J gave up 0 bases, with 14 bases separating them. This CDR3 is CASSQGGGVMNTEAFF. CDR3 bases: TGTGCCAGCAGCCAGGGGGGAGGCGTCATGAACACTGAAGCTTTCTTT.

The chain joins TRBV24-1 to TRBJ2-3; D perhaps matches TRBD2 (7 bases). With 6 bases removed from V and 3 bases from J, the gap between germline ends came to 18 bases. CDR3 length: 16 amino acids. The germline V gene has CDR1 KGHDR and CDR2 SFDVKD. The CDR3 nucleotides read TGTGCCACCAGTAGGGGGGAGGGCCTTTCGACAGATACGCAGTATTTT. It encodes CATSRGEGLSTDTQYF.

This chain connects TRBV2 to TRBJ1-4; TRBD1 aligns across 7 bases. CDR3 size: 14 residues. Germline V gene lookup returns CDR1 SNHLY and CDR2 FYNNEI. Trimming at V came to 2 bases and at J to 9 bases, leaving 6 bases not matched to a gene. DNA of the CDR3: TGTGCCAGCAGTGAAAGACAGGGAGGCCAAAAACTGTTTTTT. Protein product: CASSERQGGQKLFF.

The V gene is TRBV3-1 (or the pseudogene TRBV3-2), the J gene TRBJ1-3, with D unclear. The CDR3 spans 15 residues. Germline CDR1 reads LGHDT; CDR2 reads YNNKEL (reference sequence). Trimming pared 0 bases from V and 4 bases from J, leaving 10 bases between. The CDR3 protein is CASSQDSTQGNTIYF. CDR3 nucleotides: TGTGCCAGCAGCCAAGATAGTACCCAAGGAAACACCATATATTTT.

Here the CDR3 DNA reads TGTGCCAGCAGTTTCGGAGGTGAGCAGTTCTTC. This gives the protein CASSFGGEQFF. The V call is TRBV6-2 or TRBV6-3, the J call TRBJ2-1; a weak D match, TRBD2 (5 bases). The CDR3 length is 11 residues. CDR1 MNHEY and CDR2 SVGEGT come from the germline V gene. V dropped 4 bases and J dropped 9 bases, with 7 bases sitting between them.

The chain couples TRBV12-3 or TRBV12-4 to TRBJ2-1, with TRBD2 matching 7 bases. V lost 4 bases, J lost 11 bases, and 2 bases stayed unmatched. The length of the CDR3 is 11 residues. The CDR3 is CASSSGLQQFF. CDR3 nucleotide sequence: TGTGCCAGCAGTTCGGGACTACAGCAGTTCTTC.

CDR3 loop: CASRPDPGLISPLHF. CDR3 DNA sequence: TGTGCCAGCAGACCTGACCCGGGACTTATTTCACCCCTCCACTTT. The chain combines TRBV5-4 with TRBJ1-6; D might be TRBD1 (5 bases). With 5 bases removed from V and 9 bases from J, the gap between germline ends came to 18 bases. The CDR3 consists of 15 residues. Germline V gene sequence: CDR1 SGHNT, CDR2 YYREEE (reference sequence).

This clone was recorded a few times. The germline gene is not matched at one end of the junction; a read error may be the cause. The chain employs TRBV30 and TRBJ1-2; a possible D gene is TRBD1 (5 bases). Germline V gives CDR1 GTSNPN, CDR2 SVGIG (reference sequence). This CDR3 has 13 residues. CDR3 DNA: TGTGCCGGGAGGGGTGGGGTAACAGGTGGCTACACCTTC. It yields the protein CAGRGGVTGGYTF.

This clone has a single count. J is TRBJ2-6 and V is TRBV4-1; perhaps TRBD2 as D (5 bases). Trimming removed 4 bases from V and 2 bases from J, with 12 bases in between. Germline V gene data show CDR1 as MGHRA and CDR2 as YSYEKL. The CDR3 covers 16 residues. CDR3 residues: CASSPYTSTGANVLTF. CDR3 DNA: TGCGCCAGCAGCCCATACACTAGTACTGGGGCCAACGTCCTGACTTTC.

V gene TRBV6-2 or TRBV6-3 combines with J gene TRBJ1-1, with TRBD1 matching 10 bases. The CDR3 spans 17 residues. Trimming cost V 2 bases and J 2 bases; bases outside gene matches: 8. CDR1 is MNHEY, CDR2 SVGEGT, per germline. The CDR3 nucleotides read TGTGCCAGCAGTTACGGGGGACAGGGGTTGAGAAACACTGAAGCTTTCTTT. Protein: CASSYGGQGLRNTEAFF.

This clone was seen a handful of times. This chain links TRBV2 with TRBJ1-1; no definite D call. The CDR3 is made up of 14 amino acids. Germline lookup yields CDR1 SNHLY and CDR2 FYNNEI. The germline V and J ends were trimmed by 2 bases and 1 base, with 8 bases remaining between them. CDR3 sequence: CASSERRGNTEAFF. In DNA form, the CDR3 reads TGTGCCAGCAGTGAAAGGCGCGGGAACACTGAAGCTTTCTTT.

The chain recombines TRBV19 with TRBJ1-5; the D gene is possibly TRBD1 (5 bases). V lost 6 bases and J 1 base, leaving 13 bases between the germline ends. Per the germline V gene, CDR1 is LNHDA and CDR2 is SQIVND (reference sequence). The CDR3 loop spans 15 amino acids. In DNA, the CDR3 is TGTGCCAGTAGGGGGCTAGGATCCAGCAATCAGCCCCAGCATTTT. Residues: CASRGLGSSNQPQHF.

The J gene is TRBJ1-1, the V gene TRBV2, with D possibly TRBD1 on 5 matching bases. Germline lookup yields CDR1 SNHLY and CDR2 FYNNEI. The CDR3 spans 14 residues. V was shortened by 4 bases and J by 1 base, with 10 bases between the two germline ends. In DNA form, the CDR3 reads TGTGCCAGCAGTGTCAGGGTTTCGAACACTGAAGCTTTCTTT. Amino acids: CASSVRVSNTEAFF.

With respect to this clone: The junction departs from germline at one end; a sequencing error may be responsible. The chain uses TRBV7-7 and TRBJ2-2; 14 positions agree with TRBD2. The CDR3 length is 20 residues. The germline CDR1 and CDR2 sequences are SSHAT and FNYEAQ (reference sequence). The CDR3 region has the DNA TGTGCTAGCAGCTTAGGCAGACTAGCGGGAGGGCCCCTGAACACCGGGGAGCTGTTTTTT. Its protein product is CASSLGRLAGGPLNTGELFF.

This chain connects TRBV5-1 to TRBJ2-6; 9 positions agree with TRBD1. CDR3 size: 17 residues. In germline, CDR1 is SGHRS, CDR2 YFSETQ. V dropped 0 bases and J dropped 2; count of bases not matched to a gene: 3. The CDR3: CASSLGTGVAGANVLTF. CDR3 sequence (DNA): TGCGCCAGCAGCTTGGGGACAGGGGTTGCTGGGGCCAACGTCCTGACTTTC.

The chain uses TRBV18 and TRBJ1-1; possible D gene TRBD1, 6 bases. V was clipped by 5 bases and J by 1 base, with 8 bases between them. Germline CDR1 and CDR2: KGHSH and LQKENI. This CDR3 is built from 13 residues. The CDR3 coding sequence is TGTGCCAGCTCAGACAGGAAGAACACTGAAGCTTTCTTT. Translated: CASSDRKNTEAFF.

The gene calls are TRBV30 and TRBJ2-7; 9 nucleotides align to TRBD1. The CDR3 is 15 amino acids. V dropped 2 bases and J dropped 2; count of bases not matched to a gene: 7. CDR1 and CDR2 from the germline V gene are GTSNPN and SVGIG (reference sequence). For the CDR3, the DNA is TGTGCCTGGAGTAACAGGGACAGGGCGCCCTACGAGCAGTACTTC. Its translation: CAWSNRDRAPYEQYF. The entire variable domain, with the rest obtained from reference TRBV30 and TRBJ2-7, is as follows: SQTIHQWPATLVQPVGSPLSLECTVEGTSNPNLYWYRQAAGRGLQLLFYSVGIGQISSEVPQNLSASRPQDRQFILSSKKLLLSDSGFYLCAWSNRDRAPYEQYFGPGTRLTVT.

This chain joins TRBV6-5 and TRBJ2-1; possible D gene TRBD1, 6 bases. The germline V gene has CDR1 MNHEY and CDR2 SVGAGI. CDR3 size: 12 residues. V was cut by 10 bases and J by 2 bases, with 9 bases left in between. The CDR3 region is CATGTPYNEQFF. The CDR3 DNA is TGTGCCACCGGGACACCCTACAATGAGCAGTTCTTC.